This T cell receptor beta chain was recorded in a study of shared clonotypes between healthy human individuals. Study observations and caveats: The sole specimen, blood, was sampled, and tissue repertoires likely differ.

Unmatched junction bases numbered 24, after V lost 2 bases and J lost 9 bases. The CDR3 is 20 amino acids. The germline V gene has CDR1 MDHEN and CDR2 SYDVKM. Turning to this clone: Its antigen is unknown.

Selected positively for CCR7 and CD45RO-negative, naive CD8 cells excluded terminally differentiated effector memory CD45RA+ cells. Per the original data handling: Quality scores were absent from the junction-only immunoSEQ sequences, so filtering differed. Repertoires were generated with immunoSEQ multiplex PCR, while TCRdb's copy carries only in-frame clones and drops some. V and J calls and clone size come straight from that table; D and trimming were deduced from the DNA. The table lists approximately 1.9 million clones, around 93% of them singletons. Sequenced: naive CD8+ T cells from PBMCs. The chain uses TRBV28 and TRBJ2-1, with 8 nucleotides matching TRBD2. The sequence derives from a young man in good health. Some clones in this sample may be carry-over from other donors' samples. The CDR3 protein is CASSLLGAQEPGLVQGEQFF. The CDR3 DNA reads as TGTGCCAGCAGTTTACTTGGGGCACAGGAGCCGGGACTAGTACAAGGTGAGCAGTTCTTC.